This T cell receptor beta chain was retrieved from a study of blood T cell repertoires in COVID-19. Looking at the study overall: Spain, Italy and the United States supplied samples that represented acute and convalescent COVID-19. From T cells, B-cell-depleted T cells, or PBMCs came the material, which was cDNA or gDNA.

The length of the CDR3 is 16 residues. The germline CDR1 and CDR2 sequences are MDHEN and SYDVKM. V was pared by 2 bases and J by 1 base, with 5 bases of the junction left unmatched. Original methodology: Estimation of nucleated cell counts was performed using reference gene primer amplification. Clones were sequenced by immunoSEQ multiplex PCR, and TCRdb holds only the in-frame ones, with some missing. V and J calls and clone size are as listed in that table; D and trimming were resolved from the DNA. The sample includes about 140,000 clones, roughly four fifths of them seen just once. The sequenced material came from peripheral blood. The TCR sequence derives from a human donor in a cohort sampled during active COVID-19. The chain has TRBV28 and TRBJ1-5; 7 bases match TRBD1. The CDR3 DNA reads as TGTGCCAGCAGTTTACGCTCAGGGGGAAGCAATCAGCCCCAGCATTTT. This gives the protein CASSLRSGGSNQPQHF.